This TCR beta chain comes out of a study of cytotoxic CD8 clonotypes in ibrutinib-treated CLL. Study-wide context: Timing of response sample collection was a median around twelve months after treatment start, with a range of 6 to 36. General study points: At ibrutinib response, clonality increased, and at progression it declined back toward baseline.

This clone appeared once. Its target is not known. Sequenced by immunoSEQ multiplex PCR; TCRdb stores in-frame clones only, minus some. The profile covers 300,000 to 350,000 clones, with around four fifths appearing a single time and 6.5% to 8.5% taken by the ten largest. The V and J ends lost 6 bases and 0 bases, in that order; junction bases with no gene match: 7. The germline V gene has CDR1 PRHDT and CDR2 FYEKMQ (reference sequence). The CDR3 has 15 amino acids. The chain recombines TRBV13 with TRBJ2-7; 8 nucleotides align to TRBD1. The TCR originated in a human donor with chronic lymphocytic leukemia. The specimen comprised PBMCs, sampled before ibrutinib treatment. CDR3 residues: CASSHRGASSYEQYF. CDR3 bases: TGTGCCAGCAGTCACAGGGGGGCGAGCTCCTACGAGCAGTACTTC.